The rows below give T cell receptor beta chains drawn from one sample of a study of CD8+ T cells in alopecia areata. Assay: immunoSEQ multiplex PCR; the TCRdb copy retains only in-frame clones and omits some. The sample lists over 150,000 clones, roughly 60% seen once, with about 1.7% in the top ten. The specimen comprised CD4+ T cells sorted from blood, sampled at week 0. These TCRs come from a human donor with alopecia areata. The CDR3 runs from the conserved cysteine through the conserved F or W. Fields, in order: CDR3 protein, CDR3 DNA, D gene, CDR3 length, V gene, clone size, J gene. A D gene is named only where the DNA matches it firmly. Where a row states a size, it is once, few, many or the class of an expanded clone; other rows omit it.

CASSLTSGGWDEQFF,TGTGCCAGCAGTCTTACTAGCGGGGGGTGGGATGAGCAGTTCTTC,TRBD2,15,TRBV27,few,TRBJ2-1
CASSPQFSGANVLTF,TGTGCCAGCTCACCACAGTTCTCTGGGGCCAACGTCCTGACTTTC,.,15,TRBV18,.,TRBJ2-6
CSGGQETQYF,TGCAGCGGCGGACAAGAGACCCAGTACTTC,.,10,TRBV29-1,.,TRBJ2-5
CSVQGAVTEAFF,TGCAGCGTTCAGGGGGCGGTCACTGAAGCTTTCTTT,TRBD1,12,TRBV29-1,few,TRBJ1-1
CSVGRRLGYEQYF,TGCAGCGTCGGACGGCGATTAGGCTACGAGCAGTACTTC,.,13,TRBV29-1,.,TRBJ2-7
CSVEPLGNEQFF,TGCAGCGTTGAACCCCTAGGGAATGAGCAGTTCTTC,.,12,TRBV29-1,.,TRBJ2-1
CSGNQGRETQYF,TGCAGCGGCAACCAGGGGAGAGAGACCCAGTACTTC,.,12,TRBV29-1,.,TRBJ2-5
CASSLTYNSPLHF,TGTGCCAGCAGCTTAACGTATAATTCACCCCTCCACTTT,.,13,TRBV7-6,.,TRBJ1-6
CASSPPTASVAEAFF,TGTGCCAGCAGCCCCCCGACAGCCTCTGTCGCTGAAGCTTTCTTT,.,15,TRBV5-6,.,TRBJ1-1
CASSQLSGGPMHTQYF,TGCGCCAGCAGCCAACTATCGGGGGGGCCGATGCACACGCAGTATTTT,TRBD2,16,TRBV4-3,.,TRBJ2-3
CASSPGLANNEQFF,TGTGCCAGCAGCCCGGGACTAGCGAACAATGAGCAGTTCTTC,TRBD2,14,TRBV7-2,.,TRBJ2-1
CASSLQGTEAFF,TGTGCCAGCAGCTTACAGGGAACTGAAGCTTTCTTT,.,12,TRBV11-2,.,TRBJ1-1
CASSQERLKAGGSDNEQFF,TGCGCCAGCAGCCAAGAGCGGCTCAAGGCCGGCGGGTCTGACAATGAGCAGTTCTTC,.,19,TRBV4-1,.,TRBJ2-1
CAWSRPPSGGYGYTF,TGTGCCTGGAGTAGACCCCCGTCAGGGGGCTATGGCTACACCTTC,TRBD1,15,TRBV30,once,TRBJ1-2
CSALVIETQYF,TGCAGTGCCCTGGTCATAGAGACCCAGTACTTC,.,11,TRBV20-1,.,TRBJ2-5
CASSLDPGALGYTF,TGCGCCAGCAGCTTGGATCCAGGAGCCTTGGGCTACACCTTC,.,14,TRBV5-1,.,TRBJ1-2
CASSEWYEQYF,TGTGCCAGCAGTGAATGGTACGAGCAGTACTTC,.,11,TRBV25-1,few,TRBJ2-7
CASTPGAGTETQYF,TGTGCCAGCACCCCCGGGGCAGGGACAGAGACCCAGTACTTC,.,14,TRBV2,.,TRBJ2-5
CSVDSNTEAFF,TGCAGCGTAGACAGTAACACTGAAGCTTTCTTT,.,11,TRBV29-1,.,TRBJ1-1
CASSNSDGPYEQYF,TGTGCCAGCAGCAATTCGGACGGGCCCTACGAGCAGTACTTC,.,14,TRBV13,once,TRBJ2-7
CSVASLTGIIGYTF,TGCAGCGTTGCGTCTTTGACAGGGATTATTGGCTACACCTTC,TRBD1,14,TRBV29-1,.,TRBJ1-2
CASSPLPGQYEQYF,TGTGCCAGCAGCCCATTACCCGGGCAGTACGAGCAGTACTTC,.,14,TRBV11-2,.,TRBJ2-7
CASRSGDNSPLHF,TGTGCCAGCAGGTCCGGAGATAATTCACCCCTCCACTTT,.,13,TRBV28,.,TRBJ1-6
CSVQVIFQETQYF,TGCAGCGTTCAGGTGATATTCCAAGAGACCCAGTACTTC,.,13,TRBV29-1,.,TRBJ2-5
CASSLNPGEQFF,TGTGCCAGCAGCTTAAATCCGGGGGAGCAGTTCTTC,.,12,TRBV7-2,.,TRBJ2-1
CASSEDRPEAFF,TGTGCCAGCAGTGAAGACAGGCCTGAAGCTTTCTTT,.,12,TRBV2,.,TRBJ1-1
CASSLVAGGSSYNEQFF,TGTGCCAGCAGTCTTGTAGCGGGGGGTTCCTCCTACAATGAGCAGTTCTTC,TRBD2,17,TRBV2,.,TRBJ2-1
CASSRTDGNTEAFF,TGTGCCAGCAGTAGAACGGACGGGAACACTGAAGCTTTCTTT,.,14,TRBV6-6,.,TRBJ1-1
CASSAPGVYSPLHF,TGTGCCAGCAGTGCCCCGGGAGTATATTCACCCCTCCACTTT,.,14,TRBV6-6,.,TRBJ1-6
CASSRGQGGETQYF,TGTGCCAGCAGCCGCGGACAGGGAGGAGAGACCCAGTACTTC,TRBD1,14,TRBV7-2,.,TRBJ2-5
CASGLSIYEQYF,TGTGCTAGTGGTTTGTCTATTTACGAGCAGTACTTC,.,12,TRBV12-5,.,TRBJ2-7
CASSGSVWEQFF,TGTGCCAGCTCAGGTTCCGTCTGGGAGCAGTTCTTC,.,12,TRBV18,.,TRBJ2-1
CAWSVIGEGEQYF,TGTGCCTGGAGTGTAATCGGGGAAGGCGAGCAGTACTTC,.,13,TRBV30,.,TRBJ2-7
CASSPVRRAEVSFGYTF,TGTGCCAGCAGCCCCGTGAGGAGGGCTGAGGTGTCCTTTGGCTACACCTTC,.,17,TRBV5-6,.,TRBJ1-2
CASSLGWQGRNEQYF,TGTGCCAGCAGCTTAGGCTGGCAGGGGAGGAACGAGCAGTACTTC,.,15,TRBV7-2,.,TRBJ2-7
CSVDYQGVDYGYTF,TGCAGCGTTGATTATCAGGGAGTCGACTATGGCTACACCTTC,.,14,TRBV29-1,.,TRBJ1-2
CASSPTDPRVANVLTF,TGCGCCAGCAGCCCAACGGACCCGCGGGTGGCCAACGTCCTGACTTTC,.,16,TRBV5-1,.,TRBJ2-6
CSVRDSAYEQYF,TGCAGCGTCCGGGACAGCGCCTACGAGCAGTACTTC,TRBD1,12,TRBV29-1,once,TRBJ2-7
CASSEKGTNTEAFF,TGTGCCAGCAGTGAAAAGGGAACGAACACTGAAGCTTTCTTT,.,14,TRBV6-1,.,TRBJ1-1
CASSELSSTSQETQYF,TGTGCCAGCAGTGAATTATCGTCAACATCCCAAGAGACCCAGTACTTC,.,16,TRBV25-1,.,TRBJ2-5
CASSVAGGGPTDTQYF,TGTGCCAGCAGCGTAGCCGGCGGGGGGCCCACAGATACGCAGTATTTT,TRBD2,16,TRBV9,.,TRBJ2-3